The clone carrying this TCR beta chain has just one count. What it binds is not known. The data were obtained in a study of T cells in Graves' hyperthyroidism and ophthalmopathy. Overall study findings and caveats: Ophthalmopathy prediction by the model preceded onset by a median roughly 6.3 months. Blood shared most expanded thyroid clonotypes above 0.001. Ophthalmopathy was separated from stable hyperthyroidism by a 13 V-J model.

Amplification of TCR beta CDR3 regions used RNA as the template. In the first-round RT-PCR of the TCR CDR3, the HTBI primer set was used. TCRdb itself ran the multiplex PCR reads through MiXCR, one entry per CDR3 protein. Of around 690,000 distinct CDR3 sequences listed, less than 25% are singletons. The V gene end was trimmed by 1 base and the J gene end by 2 bases; junction bases not matched to a gene: 8. This CDR3 is built from 16 residues. Looked up from germline, CDR1 is MGHRA and CDR2 is YSYEKL. The V gene is TRBV4-1, the J gene TRBJ2-7; 7 nucleotides line up with TRBD1. The TCR originated in a man aged 30 to 45 with Graves' ophthalmopathy. The source material was blood. CDR3 residues: CASSQVDREGPYEQYF. The CDR3 DNA is TGCGCCAGCAGCCAAGTCGACAGGGAAGGGCCCTACGAGCAGTACTTC.